The 18 T cell receptor beta chains below all came from one sample that was sequenced in a study of T cell responses to AZD1222 COVID-19 vaccine. Repertoires were generated with immunoSEQ multiplex PCR, while TCRdb's copy carries only in-frame clones and drops some. The sample lists 150,000 to 200,000 clones, more than 75% occurring once. Here the sequenced sample was peripheral blood, taken 28 days after the second AZD1222 dose. These TCRs come from an adult who received the AZD1222 COVID-19 vaccine.

The V gene is TRBV5-1, the J gene TRBJ2-4; D might be TRBD1 (5 bases). The CDR3 spans 15 residues. Germline values: CDR1 SGHRS, CDR2 YFSETQ. V was cut by 1 base and J by 5 bases, with 13 bases left in between. CDR3 DNA sequence: TGCGCCAGCAGCTTGTTCGGAGACAGAGAAAACATTCAGTACTTC. Translated, it gives CASSLFGDRENIQYF.

The CDR3 reads CASSLGTSGRGEQYF. The CDR3, as DNA: TGTGCCAGCAGTTTGGGGACTAGCGGGAGAGGTGAGCAGTACTTC. The rearrangement uses TRBV27 and TRBJ2-7, with 14 bases identical to TRBD2. Per the germline V gene, CDR1 is MNHEY and CDR2 is SMNVEV (reference sequence). After removal of 3 bases from V and 7 bases from J, the junction contained 5 bases not matched to a gene. CDR3 length: 15 amino acids.

This clone is a singleton in its sample. J is TRBJ2-2 and V is TRBV14, with 10 bases that match TRBD2. The CDR3 is 18 amino acids. CDR1 SGHDN and CDR2 FVKESK come from the germline V gene. V trimming: 4 bases; J trimming: 7 bases; junction bases outside the gene matches: 15. CDR3 nucleotide sequence: TGTGCCAGCAGCCGCCGCGGTGCTAGCGGGAGTTCGAACGGGGAGCTGTTTTTT. It yields the protein CASSRRGASGSSNGELFF.

The rearrangement uses TRBV5-1 and TRBJ2-1; D perhaps matches TRBD1 (6 bases). V lost 0 bases to trimming and J lost 4 bases, with 11 bases between them. This CDR3 comprises 15 residues. Per germline, CDR1 SGHRS and CDR2 YFSETQ. The CDR3 protein is CASSLVGTLYNEQFF. For the CDR3, the DNA is TGCGCCAGCAGCTTGGTAGGGACACTTTACAATGAGCAGTTCTTC.

The chain combines TRBV28 with TRBJ2-3; 11 positions match TRBD2. The germline gives CDR1 MDHEN, CDR2 SYDVKM. Trimming took 4 bases from V and 0 from J; bases not matched to a gene: 3. The CDR3 is made up of 16 amino acids. CDR3 in amino acids: CASSSGLAASTDTQYF. Here the CDR3 DNA reads TGTGCCAGCAGTTCGGGACTAGCGGCCAGCACAGATACGCAGTATTTT.

This sequence joins TRBV28 and TRBJ1-2; TRBD1 is a possible D gene (5 bases). The CDR3 totals 14 residues. In germline, CDR1 is MDHEN, CDR2 SYDVKM. V shed 6 bases and J shed 5 bases, with 16 bases lying between them. The CDR3 DNA is TGTGCCAGCAGCCCAGCGGGGGAGGGATATGGCTACACCTTC. Translated, it gives CASSPAGEGYGYTF.

This clone came up once. The J gene is TRBJ1-3, the V gene TRBV4-1, with 7 positions matching TRBD1. The germline V gene encodes CDR1 MGHRA and CDR2 YSYEKL. After removal of 0 bases from V and 1 base from J, the junction contained 6 bases not matched to a gene. This CDR3 has 17 amino acids. The CDR3: CASSQEGQPLSGNTIYF. As DNA, the CDR3 is TGCGCCAGCAGCCAAGAGGGACAGCCGCTTTCTGGAAACACCATATATTTT.

J is TRBJ2-3 and V is TRBV6-1, with TRBD1 identical over 8 bases. V shed 2 bases and J 2 bases; nucleotides not matched to a gene: 12. The germline V gene has CDR1 MNHNS and CDR2 SASEGT. This CDR3 has 18 residues. The DNA for the CDR3 is TGTGCCAGCAGTGAACGGCAGGGGGCCAGACCCGTCACAGATACGCAGTATTTT. Translated: CASSERQGARPVTDTQYF.

The CDR3 DNA sequence: TGTGCCATCAGTATAGCGGATGCTCGCGAGCAGTACTTC. Protein: CAISIADAREQYF. The chain combines TRBV10-3 with TRBJ2-7; a possible D gene is TRBD2 (6 bases). The CDR3 extends over 13 amino acids. Germline V CDR1 and CDR2: ENHRY, SYGVKD. V was shortened by 5 bases and J by 6 bases, with 14 bases between the two germline ends.

This rearrangement joins TRBV6-5 to TRBJ2-1; 10 bases are a match to TRBD1. V lost 2 bases and J lost 2; bases outside the gene matches: 0. The CDR3 consists of 15 residues. Germline loops: CDR1 MNHEY, CDR2 SVGAGI. CDR3 sequence (DNA): TGTGCCAGCAGTTACGGGACAGGGGCCTACAATGAGCAGTTCTTC. This translates into CASSYGTGAYNEQFF.

The chain links TRBV6-5 to TRBJ1-3, with D possibly TRBD1 on 5 matching bases. Germline CDR1 is MNHEY and CDR2 is SVGAGI. The CDR3 is 13 residues long. CDR3 DNA sequence: TGTGCAGTTCAAACCAGGGCGCGGGACACCATATATTTT. This translates into CAVQTRARDTIYF.

As regards this clone: Germline is not matched at one junction end, which may reflect a read error. V usage is TRBV7-9 and J usage is TRBJ1-6; weak D call: TRBD1 (6 bases). CDR1 is SEHNR and CDR2 is FQNEAQ in the germline V gene (reference sequence). The CDR3 is 15 amino acids. This CDR3 reads CASSLATGYISPLHF. In DNA, the CDR3 is TGTGCCAGCAGCTTAGCGACAGGTTATATTTCACCCCTCCACTTT.

This chain links TRBV12-3 or TRBV12-4 with TRBJ2-1; no clear D. The CDR3 is 12 residues long. V gave up 7 bases and J gave up 1 base, with 5 bases separating them. CDR3 sequence reads: CASTRSYNEQFF. The CDR3 nucleotides read TGTGCCAGCACCCGTTCCTACAATGAGCAGTTCTTC.

This clone was detected only once. The genes are TRBV3-1 (or the pseudogene TRBV3-2) and TRBJ2-5; TRBD1 is a possible D gene (6 bases). CDR1 LGHDT and CDR2 YNNKEL come from the germline V gene (reference sequence). The CDR3 has 14 amino acids. V lost 3 bases to trimming and J lost 5 bases, with 13 bases between them. CDR3 region: CASSHRERGETQYF. The CDR3 coding sequence is TGTGCCAGCAGCCATAGGGAGAGGGGGGAGACCCAGTACTTC.

This rearrangement joins TRBV7-3 to TRBJ2-2; D perhaps matches TRBD2 (6 bases). Germline V gene lookup returns CDR1 SGHTA and CDR2 FQGTGA. CDR3 length equals 15 residues. V was clipped by 6 bases and J by 0 bases, with 11 bases between them. In DNA form, the CDR3 reads TGTGCCAGCAGTGCTCAGCGGGCGAACACCGGGGAGCTGTTTTTT. Protein: CASSAQRANTGELFF.

The CDR3 loop reads CATSDMTGGSYGYTF. The CDR3 DNA reads as TGTGCCACCAGTGATATGACAGGGGGGAGCTATGGCTACACCTTC. The chain carries TRBV24-1 and TRBJ1-2; 9 positions agree with TRBD1. The CDR3 spans 15 residues. The junction had 5 bases not matched to a gene; V was cut back by 3 bases and J by 4 bases. Germline V gene sequence: CDR1 KGHDR, CDR2 SFDVKD.

The rearrangement links TRBV29-1 to TRBJ2-2, with 8 positions matching TRBD2. CDR1 and CDR2 from the germline V gene are SQVTM and ANQGSEA. With V trimmed by 8 bases and J by 7 bases, 9 bases remained unmatched. The CDR3 extends over 13 amino acids. The CDR3 DNA reads as TGCAGCTTAAGGACTAGCACAGTCGGGGAGCTGTTTTTT. Translated, it gives CSLRTSTVGELFF.

The chain links TRBV6-5 to TRBJ1-4; D uncertain. Trimming pared 0 bases from V and 7 bases from J, leaving 12 bases between. Germline lookup yields CDR1 MNHEY and CDR2 SVGAGI. The CDR3 is made up of 15 amino acids. The CDR3 nucleotides read TGTGCCAGCAGTTACTCTCCCGATGCCAGTGAAAAACTGTTTTTT. This translates into CASSYSPDASEKLFF.